What follows is one T cell receptor beta chain and its context. Antigen specificity is unknown. This PCR relied on a set of 60 Vbeta primers and 13 Jbeta primers. Clones were sequenced by immunoSEQ multiplex PCR, and TCRdb holds only the in-frame ones, with some missing. The data show some 98,000 clones, about 80% seen once. The record originates from a study of cytomegalovirus exposure and HLA in healthy donors. This CDR3 contains 16 residues. V dropped 2 bases and J dropped 4; count of bases not matched to a gene: 8. The germline V gene has CDR1 MNHNS and CDR2 SASEGT. Regarding the study as a whole: Analysis was performed later, and it showed HLA-associated TCR beta chains to be more clonally expanded than equally common others.

This clonotype was obtained from a man aged 18 to 30 in good health and CMV-seropositive. The sample comprised PBMCs. The chain couples TRBV6-1 to TRBJ1-2; TRBD1 matches 9 bases. The CDR3 region has the DNA TGTGCCAGCAGTGAAATGATGACAGGGGGTTTCTATGGCTACACCTTC. Protein sequence: CASSEMMTGGFYGYTF.